These T cell receptor beta chains were read from a single sample in a study of OX40 agonist ivuxolimab in advanced cancers. Profiling relied on immunoSEQ multiplex PCR, and the TCRdb table lists in-frame clones only, not all of them. The table records around 80,000 clones, around 94% of them present only once. Sequences were derived from CD4+ or CD8+ T cells sorted from blood, sampled in a trial of the OX40 agonist ivuxolimab. The receptors shown here come from an adult with an advanced solid tumor such as melanoma, head and neck, liver or kidney cancer. Each CDR3 is given with its conserved first and last residue. A D gene is named only where the DNA matches it firmly. Some rows have no size entry. The others give once, few or many, or a class for an expanded clone.

V	J	D	size	DNA	CDR3
TRBV27	TRBJ1-1	TRBD1	-	TGTGCCAGCAGTTTATGGGGGGACAGGGACGCTTTCTTT	CASSLWGDRDAFF
TRBV4-1	TRBJ2-7	-	once	TGCGCCAGCAGCCCGGGCAGCTCCTACGAGCAGTACTTC	CASSPGSSYEQYF
TRBV6-5	TRBJ2-7	-	once	TGTGCCAGCAGTTACAGCCCCGGACTGTACTCCTACGAGCAGTACTTC	CASSYSPGLYSYEQYF
TRBV7-9	TRBJ2-7	-	-	TGTGCCAGCAGCTTACGGGTTTACGAGCAGTACTTC	CASSLRVYEQYF
TRBV7-9	TRBJ2-7	-	-	TGTGCCAGCATCCCAGGCGGCGATCCGGGGGCTGTCGAGCAGTACTTC	CASIPGGDPGAVEQYF
TRBV27	TRBJ2-1	-	-	TGTGCCAGCAGTCCCCTCTTGGAGGACAATGAGCAGTTCTTC	CASSPLLEDNEQFF
TRBV9	TRBJ2-5	-	-	TGTGCCAGCAGCGTAGGGGATAGCGCGGAAACCCAGTACTTC	CASSVGDSAETQYF
TRBV10-3	TRBJ1-1	-	-	TGTGCCATCAGTGAGTCGATAGGGAAATTGAACACTGAAGCTTTCTTT	CAISESIGKLNTEAFF
TRBV28	TRBJ1-2	TRBD1	-	TGTGCCAGCAGCATCACAGGGGGCGGGTTTGAGGGCTACACCTTC	CASSITGGGFEGYTF
TRBV11-2	TRBJ1-3	TRBD1	-	TGTGCCAGCAGCTTAGTCCAGGGGGCGTCTGGAAACACCATATATTTT	CASSLVQGASGNTIYF
TRBV27	TRBJ2-3	-	-	TGTGCCAGCAGTTTACTGGCCTTTGCTGGCACAGATACGCAGTATTTT	CASSLLAFAGTDTQYF
TRBV6-1	TRBJ1-1	-	-	TGTGCCAGCAGTGAACGGGCGAGTAACACTGAAGCTTTCTTT	CASSERASNTEAFF
TRBV27	TRBJ2-1	TRBD2	-	TGTGCCAGCAGTCCCCCTGGGACTAGCATCTACAATGAGCAGTTCTTC	CASSPPGTSIYNEQFF
TRBV30	TRBJ1-3	-	-	TGTGCCTGGAGTACCCGAAACACCATATATTTT	CAWSTRNTIYF
TRBV9	TRBJ1-3	-	-	TGTGCCAGCAGCGTAGGTGGGGGAAGTGGAAACACCATATATTTT	CASSVGGGSGNTIYF
TRBV9	TRBJ1-5	-	-	TGTGCCAGCAGCGGCGGACAGAATCAGCCCCAGCATTTT	CASSGGQNQPQHF
TRBV12-5	TRBJ2-1	TRBD1	-	TGTGCTAGTGCTACCGGGACAGGGGACAATGAGCAGTTCTTC	CASATGTGDNEQFF
TRBV4-3	TRBJ1-2	-	-	TGCGCCAGCAGCCAAGATCCGGGGGCGTATGGCTACACCTTC	CASSQDPGAYGYTF
TRBV28	TRBJ1-4	-	once	TGTGCCAGCAGGGGGGGGAGTGATGAAAAACTGTTTTTT	CASRGGSDEKLFF
TRBV6-5	TRBJ1-2	-	-	TGTGCCAGCAGTCGTGGTAACTATGGCTACACCTTC	CASSRGNYGYTF
TRBV28	TRBJ2-7	TRBD1	-	TGTGCCAGCAGTTGGGGGGACAGGGAAATTGACGAGCAGTACTTC	CASSWGDREIDEQYF
TRBV6-5	TRBJ1-1	TRBD1	-	TGTGCCAGCAGTTACGCCGGGACAGGGTCTGAAGCTTTCTTT	CASSYAGTGSEAFF
TRBV7-8	TRBJ1-6	-	-	TGTGCCAGCAGCTTAGGCAACTATAATTCACCCCTCCACTTT	CASSLGNYNSPLHF
TRBV11-2	TRBJ2-3	-	-	TGTGCCAGCAGCTTAGTCAGTGCGGATACGCAGTATTTT	CASSLVSADTQYF
TRBV19	TRBJ2-1	-	-	TGTGCCAGTAGTATAGATGCCAGCTCCTACAATGAGCAGTTCTTC	CASSIDASSYNEQFF
TRBV25-1	TRBJ1-1	-	once	TGTGCCAGCAGTAACAACAGGGTGAACACTGAAGCTTTCTTT	CASSNNRVNTEAFF
TRBV7-2	TRBJ1-2	TRBD1	-	TGTGCCAGCAGCTCGCCCGGGACAGGGTACTATGGCTACACCTTC	CASSSPGTGYYGYTF
TRBV5-6	TRBJ2-1	TRBD2	-	TGTGCCAGCAGTTTAGCGGGGGCCTCCTACAATGAGCAGTTCTTC	CASSLAGASYNEQFF
TRBV19	TRBJ2-1	-	-	TGTGCCAGTAGTATCACGCGCCCATACAATGAGCAGTTCTTC	CASSITRPYNEQFF
TRBV4-3	TRBJ1-2	-	-	TGCGCCAGCAGCCATCAAGGGAGTTTCTATGGCTACACCTTC	CASSHQGSFYGYTF
TRBV18	TRBJ2-6	TRBD1	-	TGTGCCAGCTCACCACCATGGGCGGGACAGGGGGCGCCTGGGGCCAACGTCCTGACTTTC	CASSPPWAGQGAPGANVLTF
TRBV19	TRBJ2-1	-	-	TGTGCCAGTAGTATAGATAGGGGGGCCCTTGACAATGAGCAGTTCTTC	CASSIDRGALDNEQFF
TRBV7-2	TRBJ2-1	TRBD2	-	TGTGCCAGCAGCATCACGGCCCTAGCGGGAGTTGTCAATGAGCAGTTCTTC	CASSITALAGVVNEQFF
TRBV4-1	TRBJ1-5	TRBD1	-	TGCGCCAGCAGCCCACCCGGACAGGGGGGAAATCAGCCCCAGCATTTT	CASSPPGQGGNQPQHF
TRBV19	TRBJ2-1	-	-	TGTGCCAGTACCCGGAGACTAGTCGACCGGGGCAAGTTCTTC	CASTRRLVDRGKFF
TRBV4-1	TRBJ2-5	TRBD2	-	TGCGCCAGCAGCCAAGAGGGGGAGGGGCCCTCCTGGGAGACCCAGTACTTC	CASSQEGEGPSWETQYF
TRBV7-9	TRBJ2-7	TRBD1	-	TGTGCCAGCAAGGGACAGGACTACGAGCAGTACTTC	CASKGQDYEQYF
TRBV6-5	TRBJ2-1	-	-	TGTGCCAGCACCGAGACAGGGAGGAGTGAGCAGTTCTTC	CASTETGRSEQFF
TRBV27	TRBJ1-4	TRBD1	-	TGTGCCAGCAGTGCGGGGACAGGACGTGGCGAAAAACTGTTTTTT	CASSAGTGRGEKLFF
TRBV27	TRBJ2-7	TRBD2	-	TGTGCCAGCAGTTTATTAGCGGGGTACGAGCAGTACTTC	CASSLLAGYEQYF
TRBV4-2	TRBJ2-7	-	-	TGTGCCAGCAGCCAAGAGACTCACGAGCAGTACTTC	CASSQETHEQYF
TRBV6-1	TRBJ2-7	-	once	TGTGCCAGCGGTCAATTAGCGGAGCAGTACTTC	CASGQLAEQYF
TRBV7-9	TRBJ2-1	-	-	TGTGCCAGCAGCGGGGATGAGCAGTTCTTC	CASSGDEQFF
TRBV4-3	TRBJ2-2	-	-	TGCGCCAGCAGCCGGAACAGGGTTGGCGGGGAGCTGTTTTTT	CASSRNRVGGELFF
TRBV5-4	TRBJ2-5	TRBD1	-	TGTGCCAGCAGCTTTTCGGGACAGGGGCCCTTTCGAGAGACCCAGTACTTC	CASSFSGQGPFRETQYF
TRBV7-2	TRBJ2-7	TRBD1	few	TGTGCCAGCAGCCCCTCTTCCGGACAGGGGGCCTACGAGCAGTACTTC	CASSPSSGQGAYEQYF
TRBV9	TRBJ2-7	TRBD1	once	TGTGCCAGCAGCGGAGACGGACAGGGAAGAATCCTCCCCTACGAGCAGTACTTC	CASSGDGQGRILPYEQYF
TRBV7-9	TRBJ2-5	TRBD2	-	TGTGCCAGCAGCTTAGAAGGGACTAGCGGGAGAGAGACCCAGTACTTC	CASSLEGTSGRETQYF
TRBV7-9	TRBJ2-7	-	-	TGTGCCAGCACCCCGAACCTTTTTTGGGAGCAGTACTTC	CASTPNLFWEQYF
TRBV5-4	TRBJ1-2	-	-	TGTGCCAGCAGCTTGGGGGGCGGCTACTATGGCTACACCTTC	CASSLGGGYYGYTF
TRBV25-1	TRBJ2-1	TRBD1	-	TGTGCCAGCAGCGAAGTAGGGACAGGGTACAATGAGCAGTTCTTC	CASSEVGTGYNEQFF
TRBV5-6	TRBJ2-6	-	-	TGTGCCAGCAGTCGAATCGTTGGATTTGGGGCCAACGTCCTGACTTTC	CASSRIVGFGANVLTF
TRBV27	TRBJ2-4	-	-	TGTGCCAGCAGTTTATCCGCCAGCGCAGGGGACATTCAGTACTTC	CASSLSASAGDIQYF
TRBV19	TRBJ2-1	TRBD2	-	TGTGCCAGTAGCCCTGGGGCGGGAGTTGGCTCCTACAATGAGCAGTTCTTC	CASSPGAGVGSYNEQFF
TRBV12-5	TRBJ2-3	-	-	TGTGCTAGTGGTTTGTACGGAGGTAGCACAGATACGCAGTATTTT	CASGLYGGSTDTQYF
TRBV15	TRBJ1-1	TRBD1	-	TGTGCCACCAGCAGATTTCAACAGGGGGCGAATGTCACTGAAGCTTTCTTT	CATSRFQQGANVTEAFF